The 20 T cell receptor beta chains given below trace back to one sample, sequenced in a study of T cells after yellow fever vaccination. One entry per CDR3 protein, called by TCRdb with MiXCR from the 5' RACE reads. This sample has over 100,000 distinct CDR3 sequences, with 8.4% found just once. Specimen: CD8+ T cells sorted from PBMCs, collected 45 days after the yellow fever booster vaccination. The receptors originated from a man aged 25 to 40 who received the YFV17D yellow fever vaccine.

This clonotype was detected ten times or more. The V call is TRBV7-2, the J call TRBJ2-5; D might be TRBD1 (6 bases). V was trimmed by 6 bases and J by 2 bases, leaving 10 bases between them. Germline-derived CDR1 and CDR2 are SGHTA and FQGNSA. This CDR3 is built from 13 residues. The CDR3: CASRGQIQETQYF. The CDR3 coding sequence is TGTGCCAGCAGGGGACAAATTCAAGAGACCCAGTACTTC. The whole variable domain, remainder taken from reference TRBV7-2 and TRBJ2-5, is GAGVSQSPSNKVTEKGKDVELRCDPISGHTALYWYRQSLGQGLEFLIYFQGNSAPDKSGLPSDRFSAERTGGSVSTLTIQRTQQEDSAVYLCASRGQIQETQYFGPGTRLLVL.

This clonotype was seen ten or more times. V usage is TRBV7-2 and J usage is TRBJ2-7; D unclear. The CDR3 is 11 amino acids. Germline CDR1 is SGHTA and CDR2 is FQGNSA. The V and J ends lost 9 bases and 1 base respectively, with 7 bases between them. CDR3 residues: CARWASYEQYF. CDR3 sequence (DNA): TGTGCCAGGTGGGCATCCTACGAGCAGTACTTC.

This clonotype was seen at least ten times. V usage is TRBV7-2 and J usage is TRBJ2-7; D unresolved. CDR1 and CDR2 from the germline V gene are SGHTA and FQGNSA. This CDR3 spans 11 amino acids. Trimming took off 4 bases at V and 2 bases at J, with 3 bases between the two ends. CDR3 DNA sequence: TGTGCCAGCAGCTACGCCTACGAGCAGTACTTC. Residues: CASSYAYEQYF.

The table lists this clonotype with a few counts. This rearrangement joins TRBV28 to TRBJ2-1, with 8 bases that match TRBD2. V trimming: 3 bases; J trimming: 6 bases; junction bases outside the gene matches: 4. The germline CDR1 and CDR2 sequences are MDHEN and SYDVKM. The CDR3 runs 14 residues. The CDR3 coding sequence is TGTGCCAGCAGTTTCGGGACTAGTAGCAATGAGCAGTTCTTC. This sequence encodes CASSFGTSSNEQFF.

The CDR3 coding sequence is TGTGCCAGCACCTTCCCGGGGGGCGCCGATCTCGAGCAGTACTTC. This codes for CASTFPGGADLEQYF. The gene calls are TRBV7-9 and TRBJ2-7, with D perhaps matching TRBD2 (7 bases). There are 15 residues in the CDR3. Deletions cut 7 bases from V and 6 bases from J, with 22 bases between. Germline V lookup: CDR1 SEHNR, CDR2 FQNEAQ (reference sequence).

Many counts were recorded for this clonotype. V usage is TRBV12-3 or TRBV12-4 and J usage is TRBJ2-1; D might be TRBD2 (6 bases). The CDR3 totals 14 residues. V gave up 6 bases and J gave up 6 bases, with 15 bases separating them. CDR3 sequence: CASRVGLPFNEQFF. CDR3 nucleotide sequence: TGTGCCAGCAGGGTGGGACTTCCATTCAATGAGCAGTTCTTC.

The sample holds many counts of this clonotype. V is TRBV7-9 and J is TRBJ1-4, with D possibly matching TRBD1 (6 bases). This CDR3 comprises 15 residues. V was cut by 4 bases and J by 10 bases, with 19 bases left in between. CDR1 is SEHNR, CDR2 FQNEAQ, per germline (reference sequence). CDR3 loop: CASSSTGSGDGKLFF. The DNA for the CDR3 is TGTGCCAGCAGCTCTACAGGGTCAGGGGATGGAAAACTGTTTTTT.

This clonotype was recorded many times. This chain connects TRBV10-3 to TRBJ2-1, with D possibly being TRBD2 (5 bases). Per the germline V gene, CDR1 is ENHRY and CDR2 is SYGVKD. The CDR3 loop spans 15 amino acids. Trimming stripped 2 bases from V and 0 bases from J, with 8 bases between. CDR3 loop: CAISEPDFSYNEQFF. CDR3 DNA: TGTGCCATCAGTGAGCCGGACTTCTCCTACAATGAGCAGTTCTTC.

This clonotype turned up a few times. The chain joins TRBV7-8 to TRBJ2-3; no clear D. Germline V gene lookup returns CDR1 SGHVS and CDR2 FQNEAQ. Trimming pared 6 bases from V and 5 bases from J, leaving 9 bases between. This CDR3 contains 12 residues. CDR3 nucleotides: TGTGCCAGCAGAGGGATCAGAGATACGCAGTATTTT. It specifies CASRGIRDTQYF.

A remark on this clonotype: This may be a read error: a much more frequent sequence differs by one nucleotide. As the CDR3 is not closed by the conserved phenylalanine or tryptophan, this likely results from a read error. CDR3 sequence reads: CATQDAGELFS. CDR3 DNA sequence: TGTGCCACACAAGACGCCGGGGAGCTGTTTTCT. This sequence joins TRBV24-1 and TRBJ2-2, with D unresolved. Germline CDR1 KGHDR, CDR2 SFDVKD. With 10 bases removed from V and 6 bases from J, the gap between germline ends came to 8 bases. The CDR3 totals 11 residues.

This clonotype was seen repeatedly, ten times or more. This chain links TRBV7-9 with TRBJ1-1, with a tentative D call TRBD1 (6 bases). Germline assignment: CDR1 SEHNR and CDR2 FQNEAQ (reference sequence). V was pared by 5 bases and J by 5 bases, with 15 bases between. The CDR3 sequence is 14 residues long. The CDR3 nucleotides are TGTGCCAGCAGCCAACAGGGATTCGAAACTGAAGCTTTCTTT. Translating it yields CASSQQGFETEAFF.

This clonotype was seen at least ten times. The CDR3 nucleotides are TGTGCCAGCAGTCGACTAGCGGGAACCACAGATACGCAGTATTTT. Its protein product is CASSRLAGTTDTQYF. V is TRBV28 and J is TRBJ2-3; 11 bases match TRBD2. The length of the CDR3 is 15 residues. CDR1 and CDR2 from the germline V gene are MDHEN and SYDVKM. V shed 5 bases, J shed 2 bases, and the junction held 3 bases outside the gene matches.

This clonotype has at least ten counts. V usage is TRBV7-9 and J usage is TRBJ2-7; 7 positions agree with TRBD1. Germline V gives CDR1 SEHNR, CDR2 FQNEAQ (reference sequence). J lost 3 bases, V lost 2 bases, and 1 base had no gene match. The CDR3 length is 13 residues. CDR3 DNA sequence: TGTGCCAGCAGCTTACGGACAGGCTACGAGCAGTACTTC. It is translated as CASSLRTGYEQYF.

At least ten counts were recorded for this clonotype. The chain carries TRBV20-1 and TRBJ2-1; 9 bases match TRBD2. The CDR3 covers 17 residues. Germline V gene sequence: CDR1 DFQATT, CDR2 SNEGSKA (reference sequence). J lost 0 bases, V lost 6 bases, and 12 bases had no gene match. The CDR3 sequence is CSALAPISGSSYNEQFF. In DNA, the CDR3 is TGCAGTGCCCTAGCCCCAATTAGCGGGAGCTCCTACAATGAGCAGTTCTTC.

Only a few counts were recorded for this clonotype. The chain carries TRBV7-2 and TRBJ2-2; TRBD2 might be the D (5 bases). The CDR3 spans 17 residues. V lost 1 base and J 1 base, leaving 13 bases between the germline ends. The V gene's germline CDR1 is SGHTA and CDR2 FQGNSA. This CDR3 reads CASSLVGRRKNTGELFF. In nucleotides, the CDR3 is TGTGCCAGCAGCTTAGTAGGGAGACGGAAGAACACCGGGGAGCTGTTTTTT.

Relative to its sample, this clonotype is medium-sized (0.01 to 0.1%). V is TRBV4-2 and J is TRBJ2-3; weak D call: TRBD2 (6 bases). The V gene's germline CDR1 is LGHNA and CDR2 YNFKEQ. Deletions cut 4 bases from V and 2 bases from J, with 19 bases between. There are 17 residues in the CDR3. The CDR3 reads CASSPVAPLADTDTQYF. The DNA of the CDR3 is TGTGCCAGCAGCCCCGTTGCGCCTTTAGCGGACACAGATACGCAGTATTTT.

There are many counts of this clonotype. The CDR3 is CSARDGTAGYNEQFF. DNA of the CDR3: TGCAGTGCTAGAGATGGGACAGCAGGCTACAATGAGCAGTTCTTC. This chain joins TRBV20-1 and TRBJ2-1; TRBD1 agrees at 7 bases. This CDR3 region has 15 residues. The J segment lost 3 bases and the V segment lost 0 bases, leaving 5 bases of the junction unmatched. From germline, CDR1 is DFQATT and CDR2 SNEGSKA (reference sequence).

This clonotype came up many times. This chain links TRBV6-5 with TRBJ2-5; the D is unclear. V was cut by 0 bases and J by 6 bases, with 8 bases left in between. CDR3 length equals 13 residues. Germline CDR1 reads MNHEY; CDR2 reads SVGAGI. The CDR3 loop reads CASSYSALQTQYF. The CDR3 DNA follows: TGTGCCAGCAGTTACTCGGCTCTCCAGACCCAGTACTTC.

The CDR3 nucleotides are TGTGCCAGCAGTTCCGCCCCGGGGTACGAGCAGTACTTC. As protein: CASSSAPGYEQYF. V and J are TRBV6-5 and TRBJ2-7, with D perhaps TRBD2 (5 bases). The CDR3 is 13 amino acids. Trimming cost V 4 bases and J 4 bases, with 11 bases left between them. Looked up from germline, CDR1 is MNHEY and CDR2 is SVGAGI.

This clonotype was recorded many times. The CDR3 is CASSSVVGVGEKLFF. The DNA for the CDR3 is TGTGCCAGCAGCTCAGTTGTAGGGGTCGGCGAAAAACTGTTTTTT. This rearrangement joins TRBV7-9 to TRBJ1-4, with a weak D call TRBD1 (5 bases). V lost 4 bases and J 8 bases, leaving 17 bases between the germline ends. Germline CDR1 SEHNR, CDR2 FQNEAQ (reference sequence). There are 15 residues in the CDR3.